This T cell receptor beta chain appears in the sequencing data of a study of shared clonotypes between healthy human individuals. TCRdb's table, derived via immunoSEQ multiplex PCR, lists solely in-frame clones and lacks some. Among under 550,000 clones listed, 90% to 96% were seen once. The CDR3 contains 14 residues. V lost 2 bases and J 3 bases, leaving 10 bases between the germline ends. CDR1 and CDR2 (germline): MNHEY, SVGAGI. The clonotype originates from a woman aged 30 to 39 in good health. The sequenced material came from naive CD4+ T cells sorted from blood. As for subset: CD45RA+ positively selected. The chain couples TRBV6-5 to TRBJ1-1, with unresolved D. CDR3 in amino acids: CASSYEAEYTEAFF. The CDR3, as DNA: TGTGCCAGCAGTTACGAGGCGGAATACACTGAAGCTTTCTTT.